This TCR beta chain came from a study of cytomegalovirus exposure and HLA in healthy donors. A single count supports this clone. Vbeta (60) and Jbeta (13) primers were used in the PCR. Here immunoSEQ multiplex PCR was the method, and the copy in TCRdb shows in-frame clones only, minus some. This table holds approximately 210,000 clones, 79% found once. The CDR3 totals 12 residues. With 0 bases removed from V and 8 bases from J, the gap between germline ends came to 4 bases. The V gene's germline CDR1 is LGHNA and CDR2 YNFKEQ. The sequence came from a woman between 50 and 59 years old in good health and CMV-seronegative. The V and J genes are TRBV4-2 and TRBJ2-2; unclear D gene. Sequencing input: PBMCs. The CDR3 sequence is CASSQDIGELFF. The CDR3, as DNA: TGTGCCAGCAGCCAAGATATAGGGGAGCTGTTTTTT.